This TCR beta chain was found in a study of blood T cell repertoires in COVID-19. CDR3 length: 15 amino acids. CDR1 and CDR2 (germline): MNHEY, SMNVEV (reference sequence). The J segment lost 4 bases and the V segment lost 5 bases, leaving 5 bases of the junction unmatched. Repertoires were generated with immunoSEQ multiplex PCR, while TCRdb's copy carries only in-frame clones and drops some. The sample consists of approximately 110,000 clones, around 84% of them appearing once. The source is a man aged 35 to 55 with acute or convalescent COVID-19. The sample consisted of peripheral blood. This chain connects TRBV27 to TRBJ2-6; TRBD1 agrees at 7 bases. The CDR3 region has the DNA TGTGCCAGCAGTGCGACAGGGTTCGGGGCCAACGTCCTGACTTTC. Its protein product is CASSATGFGANVLTF. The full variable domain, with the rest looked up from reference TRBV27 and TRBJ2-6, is EAQVTQNPRYLITVTGKKLTVTCSQNMNHEYMSWYRQDPGLGLRQIYYSMNVEVTDKGDVPEGYKVSRKEKRNFPLILESPSPNQTSLYFCASSATGFGANVLTFGAGSRLTVL.